Listed below are T cell receptor beta chains from one sample, sequenced in a study of immune evolution from preneoplasia to lung adenocarcinoma. Here immunoSEQ multiplex PCR was the method, and the copy in TCRdb shows in-frame clones only, minus some. The table shows 35,000 or so clones, with 74% occurring only once. What was sequenced was FFPE invasive lung adenocarcinoma tissue. Every receptor here comes from a person in their sixties with lung adenocarcinoma. Each CDR3 is given with its conserved first and last residue. The order of the fields is clone size, D gene, CDR3 length, V gene, J gene, CDR3 DNA, CDR3 protein. A D gene is named only where the DNA matches it firmly. Some rows mark clone size as missing; the rest say once, few, many or name a class of expanded clone.

abundance: .; d_gene: TRBD2; len: 17; v_gene: TRBV4-1; j_gene: TRBJ2-2; CDR3nt: TGCGCCAGCAGCCAAGCAGGACTAGCGGGAGGGCCGGGGGAGCTGTTTTTT; CDR3aa: CASSQAGLAGGPGELFF
abundance: .; d_gene: .; len: 12; v_gene: TRBV7-2; j_gene: TRBJ1-1; CDR3nt: TGTGCCAGCCGGAGAGGGGCGACTGAAGCTTTCTTT; CDR3aa: CASRRGATEAFF
abundance: few; d_gene: TRBD1; len: 14; v_gene: TRBV19; j_gene: TRBJ1-1; CDR3nt: TGTGCCAGTAGTATAGATAGGGCAGGGGGTAGGGCTTTCTTT; CDR3aa: CASSIDRAGGRAFF
abundance: .; d_gene: .; len: 17; v_gene: TRBV7-9; j_gene: TRBJ2-2; CDR3nt: TGTGCCAGCAGCTTAGCCCTTACCTGGGGTCCTCCCGGGGAGCTGTTTTTT; CDR3aa: CASSLALTWGPPGELFF
abundance: .; d_gene: .; len: 14; v_gene: TRBV7-9; j_gene: TRBJ2-2; CDR3nt: TGTGCCAGCAGGATCCGCCGGGACACCGGGGAGCTGTTTTTT; CDR3aa: CASRIRRDTGELFF
abundance: .; d_gene: .; len: 15; v_gene: TRBV7-8; j_gene: TRBJ2-7; CDR3nt: TGTGCCAGCAGCTTAGTGCAGGAGGCCACGTACGAGCAGTACTTC; CDR3aa: CASSLVQEATYEQYF
abundance: .; d_gene: .; len: 13; v_gene: TRBV5-6; j_gene: TRBJ2-2; CDR3nt: TGTGCCAGCAGCGCGGGACAGAGCGGGGAGCTGTTTTTT; CDR3aa: CASSAGQSGELFF
abundance: .; d_gene: .; len: 14; v_gene: TRBV10-2; j_gene: TRBJ2-1; CDR3nt: TGCGCCAGCAGTGAGTCTTTTTGGGGGGCCCAGCAGTTCTTC; CDR3aa: CASSESFWGAQQFF
abundance: few; d_gene: TRBD1; len: 17; v_gene: TRBV10-3; j_gene: TRBJ2-2; CDR3nt: TGTGCCATCGGGGACAGTCCCGTCAGGGCGAACACCGGGGAGCTGTTTTTT; CDR3aa: CAIGDSPVRANTGELFF
abundance: .; d_gene: TRBD1; len: 17; v_gene: TRBV5-1; j_gene: TRBJ1-1; CDR3nt: TGCGCCAGCAGCCCCCGTAGGGACAGGGGGCGAAATACTGAAGCTTTCTTT; CDR3aa: CASSPRRDRGRNTEAFF
abundance: .; d_gene: TRBD2; len: 16; v_gene: TRBV7-2; j_gene: TRBJ2-3; CDR3nt: TGTGCCAGCAGCCGCGGGGCGGGAGGAGTAGAAGATACGCAGTATTTT; CDR3aa: CASSRGAGGVEDTQYF
abundance: few; d_gene: TRBD1; len: 14; v_gene: TRBV27; j_gene: TRBJ2-2; CDR3nt: TGTGCCAGCAGTTTCTACAGGGGGACCGGGGAGCTGTTTTTT; CDR3aa: CASSFYRGTGELFF
abundance: .; d_gene: .; len: 15; v_gene: TRBV6-4; j_gene: TRBJ2-2; CDR3nt: TGTGCCAGCAGTGACTCGTTTGAGGGAACCGGGGAGCTGTTTTTT; CDR3aa: CASSDSFEGTGELFF
abundance: few; d_gene: TRBD2; len: 15; v_gene: TRBV2; j_gene: TRBJ2-1; CDR3nt: TGTGCCAGCAGTGAAGAGCGGGAGGGATACAATGAGCAGTTCTTC; CDR3aa: CASSEEREGYNEQFF
abundance: .; d_gene: .; len: 15; v_gene: TRBV7-2; j_gene: TRBJ1-5; CDR3nt: TGTGCCAGCAGCTTAGGAGGAGGGGCCAATCAGCCCCAGCATTTT; CDR3aa: CASSLGGGANQPQHF
abundance: medium-sized; d_gene: .; len: 14; v_gene: TRBV10-2; j_gene: TRBJ2-1; CDR3nt: TGCGCCAGCAGTGAGTACGGGCCTACAGGGGAGCAGTTCTTC; CDR3aa: CASSEYGPTGEQFF
abundance: few; d_gene: .; len: 12; v_gene: TRBV7-2; j_gene: TRBJ2-1; CDR3nt: TGTGCCAGCAGCTTAATCTGGAATGAGCAGTTCTTC; CDR3aa: CASSLIWNEQFF
abundance: medium-sized; d_gene: TRBD2; len: 16; v_gene: TRBV10-3; j_gene: TRBJ2-3; CDR3nt: TGTGCCATCAGGCCGACCGGGACTAGCCGCTCAGATACGCAGTATTTT; CDR3aa: CAIRPTGTSRSDTQYF
abundance: .; d_gene: .; len: 14; v_gene: TRBV5-1; j_gene: TRBJ2-7; CDR3nt: TGCGCCAGCAGCTTGGATGTAGGGGTCAGCGAGCAGTACTTC; CDR3aa: CASSLDVGVSEQYF
abundance: once; d_gene: .; len: 14; v_gene: TRBV19; j_gene: TRBJ2-1; CDR3nt: TGTGCCAGTAGTCCAGCAGGGAGTCGGAATGAGCAGTTCTTC; CDR3aa: CASSPAGSRNEQFF
abundance: .; d_gene: .; len: 14; v_gene: TRBV25-1; j_gene: TRBJ1-1; CDR3nt: TGTGCCAGCGCCCGGGCGGGTATGAACACTGAAGCTTTCTTT; CDR3aa: CASARAGMNTEAFF
abundance: .; d_gene: .; len: 13; v_gene: TRBV6-5; j_gene: TRBJ2-5; CDR3nt: TGTGCCAGCAGTAGGAGAAGACAAGAGACCCAGTACTTC; CDR3aa: CASSRRRQETQYF
abundance: once; d_gene: .; len: 13; v_gene: TRBV28; j_gene: TRBJ1-1; CDR3nt: TGTGCCAGCAGTTTTAGTTTGAACACTGAAGCTTTCTTT; CDR3aa: CASSFSLNTEAFF
abundance: .; d_gene: TRBD2; len: 15; v_gene: TRBV5-1; j_gene: TRBJ2-2; CDR3nt: TGCGCCAGCAGCTTTAGCGGGAGCGAGACCGGGGAGCTGTTTTTT; CDR3aa: CASSFSGSETGELFF
abundance: .; d_gene: .; len: 13; v_gene: TRBV2; j_gene: TRBJ2-7; CDR3nt: TGTGCCAGCAGTCCTTCGGAGAATGGAGGGCAGTACTTC; CDR3aa: CASSPSENGGQYF
abundance: .; d_gene: TRBD2; len: 22; v_gene: TRBV6-1; j_gene: TRBJ2-6; CDR3nt: TGTGCCAGCAGTGAAGCGGCGAGCGGGGGGCGTTTGGATTACTCTGGGGCCAACGTCCTGACTTTC; CDR3aa: CASSEAASGGRLDYSGANVLTF
abundance: .; d_gene: .; len: 14; v_gene: TRBV5-6; j_gene: TRBJ2-5; CDR3nt: TGTGCCAGCAGCTTGCGGGCAGGGGAAGGGACCCAGTACTTC; CDR3aa: CASSLRAGEGTQYF
abundance: .; d_gene: .; len: 14; v_gene: TRBV5-4; j_gene: TRBJ1-1; CDR3nt: TGTGCCAGCAGCTTGGACCCCCGGGGCACTGAAGCTTTCTTT; CDR3aa: CASSLDPRGTEAFF
abundance: few; d_gene: .; len: 12; v_gene: TRBV13; j_gene: TRBJ2-3; CDR3nt: TGTGCCAGCAGCATGGGCCCACCGAAAGAGTATTTT; CDR3aa: CASSMGPPKEYF
abundance: .; d_gene: .; len: 13; v_gene: TRBV11-2; j_gene: TRBJ2-3; CDR3nt: TGTGCCAGCAGCTTATCGCAAACTAGCATTTCCCGTTTT; CDR3aa: CASSLSQTSISRF
abundance: .; d_gene: .; len: 14; v_gene: TRBV6-1; j_gene: TRBJ1-5; CDR3nt: TGTGCCAGCAGCACAGGCAACTGGGGTCAGCCCCAGCATTTT; CDR3aa: CASSTGNWGQPQHF
abundance: few; d_gene: .; len: 14; v_gene: TRBV6-6; j_gene: TRBJ1-5; CDR3nt: TGTGCCAGCAGCCCCGACAGCTTCAATCAGCCCCAGCATTTT; CDR3aa: CASSPDSFNQPQHF
abundance: .; d_gene: TRBD1; len: 13; v_gene: TRBV29-1; j_gene: TRBJ1-2; CDR3nt: TGCAGCGCAGCGGACAGGGGGAAGAGTGGCTACACCTTC; CDR3aa: CSAADRGKSGYTF
abundance: .; d_gene: TRBD2; len: 13; v_gene: TRBV6-5; j_gene: TRBJ2-1; CDR3nt: TGTGCCAGCAAAAAGCGGGATGGTAATGAGCAGTTCTTC; CDR3aa: CASKKRDGNEQFF
abundance: few; d_gene: .; len: 14; v_gene: TRBV7-9; j_gene: TRBJ2-2; CDR3nt: TGTGCCAGCAGTAGGTTCGCAGGCGCCGGGGAGCTGTTTTTT; CDR3aa: CASSRFAGAGELFF
abundance: .; d_gene: .; len: 15; v_gene: TRBV18; j_gene: TRBJ2-3; CDR3nt: TGTGCCAGCTCACCACCTTCTAGCGGCACAGATACGCAGTATTTT; CDR3aa: CASSPPSSGTDTQYF
abundance: .; d_gene: .; len: 13; v_gene: TRBV6-6; j_gene: TRBJ2-2; CDR3nt: TGTGCCGCTTCCGGGAGCAACACCGGGGAGCTGTTTTTT; CDR3aa: CAASGSNTGELFF
abundance: once; d_gene: TRBD2; len: 14; v_gene: TRBV29-1; j_gene: TRBJ2-5; CDR3nt: TGCAGCACAAGACTAGCGGGAAGTCAAGAGACCCAGTACTTC; CDR3aa: CSTRLAGSQETQYF
abundance: .; d_gene: .; len: 18; v_gene: TRBV18; j_gene: TRBJ2-6; CDR3nt: TGTGCCAGCTCACACACCCCCGAGATTAGCTCTGGGGCCAACGTCCTGACTTTC; CDR3aa: CASSHTPEISSGANVLTF
abundance: .; d_gene: .; len: 13; v_gene: TRBV28; j_gene: TRBJ1-2; CDR3nt: TGTGCCAGCAGACCCGGGTCAGGGGATGGCTACACCTTC; CDR3aa: CASRPGSGDGYTF
abundance: once; d_gene: TRBD1; len: 17; v_gene: TRBV4-1; j_gene: TRBJ2-7; CDR3nt: TGCGCCAGCAGCCAAGTGATGGGACAGGGGGCTTCCTACGAGCAGTACTTC; CDR3aa: CASSQVMGQGASYEQYF
abundance: .; d_gene: .; len: 14; v_gene: TRBV18; j_gene: TRBJ1-1; CDR3nt: TGTGCCAGCTCACCAGGGCCAGCGAACACTGAAGCTTTCTTT; CDR3aa: CASSPGPANTEAFF
abundance: .; d_gene: TRBD2; len: 16; v_gene: TRBV27; j_gene: TRBJ2-7; CDR3nt: TGTGCCAGCAGGCGGGCAGGGACTAGCGGTGCCTACGAGCAGTACTTC; CDR3aa: CASRRAGTSGAYEQYF
abundance: few; d_gene: .; len: 16; v_gene: TRBV5-1; j_gene: TRBJ2-1; CDR3nt: TGCGCCAGCAGCACCAAGGGACCCGAAACGGGGAATGAGCAGTTCTTC; CDR3aa: CASSTKGPETGNEQFF
abundance: few; d_gene: .; len: 14; v_gene: TRBV18; j_gene: TRBJ1-1; CDR3nt: TGTGCCAGCTCACCAACGACCGGGGGGGCTGAAGCTTTCTTT; CDR3aa: CASSPTTGGAEAFF
abundance: .; d_gene: TRBD2; len: 14; v_gene: TRBV15; j_gene: TRBJ2-1; CDR3nt: TGTGCCACCAAGCGGCGGGAGCTTTGGAATGAGCAGTTCTTC; CDR3aa: CATKRRELWNEQFF
abundance: few; d_gene: .; len: 14; v_gene: TRBV19; j_gene: TRBJ1-5; CDR3nt: TGTGCCAGTAGTATCTTTGGGGGCGGTCAGCCCCAGCATTTT; CDR3aa: CASSIFGGGQPQHF
abundance: .; d_gene: .; len: 12; v_gene: TRBV28; j_gene: TRBJ2-7; CDR3nt: TGTGCCAGCAGATCCCCCCCGTACGAGCAGTACTTC; CDR3aa: CASRSPPYEQYF
abundance: .; d_gene: .; len: 13; v_gene: TRBV5-1; j_gene: TRBJ2-7; CDR3nt: TGCGCCAGCAGCCCTGACGGGTCCTACGAGCAGTACTTC; CDR3aa: CASSPDGSYEQYF
abundance: few; d_gene: .; len: 16; v_gene: TRBV19; j_gene: TRBJ2-6; CDR3nt: TGTGCCAGTAGTATGGAAGGAGGCTCTGGGGCCAACGTCCTGACTTTC; CDR3aa: CASSMEGGSGANVLTF
abundance: few; d_gene: .; len: 16; v_gene: TRBV14; j_gene: TRBJ2-1; CDR3nt: TGTGCCAGCAGCCCATTACAGGGCGCCGCTTACAATGAGCAGTTCTTC; CDR3aa: CASSPLQGAAYNEQFF
abundance: medium-sized; d_gene: TRBD2; len: 17; v_gene: TRBV9; j_gene: TRBJ2-7; CDR3nt: TGTGCCAGCAGCCCACAGGGTCATAACGGGAGGGGATACGAGCAGTACTTC; CDR3aa: CASSPQGHNGRGYEQYF
abundance: once; d_gene: TRBD1; len: 16; v_gene: TRBV6-6; j_gene: TRBJ2-1; CDR3nt: TGTGCCAGCAGTCATGGGACAGGGGGTTTCCACAATGAGCAGTTCTTC; CDR3aa: CASSHGTGGFHNEQFF